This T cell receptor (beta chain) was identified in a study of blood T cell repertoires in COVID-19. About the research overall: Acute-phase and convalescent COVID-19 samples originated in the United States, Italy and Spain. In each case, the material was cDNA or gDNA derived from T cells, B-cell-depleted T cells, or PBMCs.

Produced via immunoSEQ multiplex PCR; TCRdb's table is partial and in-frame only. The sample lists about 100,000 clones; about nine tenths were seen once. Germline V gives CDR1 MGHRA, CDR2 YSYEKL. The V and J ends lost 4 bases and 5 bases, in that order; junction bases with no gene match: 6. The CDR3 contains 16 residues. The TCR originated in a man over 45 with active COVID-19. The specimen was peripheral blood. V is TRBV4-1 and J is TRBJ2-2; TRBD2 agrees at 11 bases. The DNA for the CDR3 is TGCGCCAGCAGCCCCTTTAGCGGGGGGGCTACCGGGGAGCTGTTTTTT. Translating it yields CASSPFSGGATGELFF.